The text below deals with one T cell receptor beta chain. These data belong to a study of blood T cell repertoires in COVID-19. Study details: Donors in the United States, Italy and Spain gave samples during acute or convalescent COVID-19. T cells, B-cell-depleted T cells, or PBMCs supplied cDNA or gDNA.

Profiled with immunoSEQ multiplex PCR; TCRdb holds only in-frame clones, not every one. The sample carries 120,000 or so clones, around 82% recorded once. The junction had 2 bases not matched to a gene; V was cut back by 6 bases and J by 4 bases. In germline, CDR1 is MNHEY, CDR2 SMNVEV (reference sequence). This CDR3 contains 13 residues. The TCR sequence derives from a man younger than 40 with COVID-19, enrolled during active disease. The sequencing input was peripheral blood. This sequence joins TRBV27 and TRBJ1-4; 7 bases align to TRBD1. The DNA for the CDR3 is TGTGCCAGCAGGGGACAGCTTAATGAAAAACTGTTTTTT. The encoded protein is CASRGQLNEKLFF.